These 21 T cell receptor beta chains were all obtained from the same sample, sequenced in a study of OX40 agonist ivuxolimab in advanced cancers. The data were produced by immunoSEQ multiplex PCR, yet TCRdb's version contains in-frame clones alone and is incomplete. This sample has tens of thousands of clones; around 94% occur once, and the top ten carry about 15%. Here the sequenced sample was CD4+ or CD8+ T cells sorted from blood, taken in a trial of the OX40 agonist ivuxolimab. Receptors originate from an adult with an advanced solid tumor such as melanoma, head and neck, liver or kidney cancer.

The rearrangement joins TRBV7-9 to TRBJ2-5; 8 bases are shared with TRBD2. CDR1 SEHNR and CDR2 FQNEAQ come from the germline V gene (reference sequence). The V segment lost 5 bases and the J segment 0 bases; nucleotides outside the gene matches: 8. The CDR3 has 16 amino acids. This CDR3 reads CASSAPWRGDQETQYF. The CDR3 DNA reads TGTGCCAGCAGCGCCCCTTGGCGGGGGGACCAAGAGACCCAGTACTTC.

The chain carries TRBV28 and TRBJ2-7; 9 positions match TRBD1. Per germline, CDR1 MDHEN and CDR2 SYDVKM. CDR3 length: 14 amino acids. With V trimmed by 2 bases and J by 3 bases, 2 bases remained unmatched. CDR3 in DNA: TGTGCCAGCAGTTTAGACAGGGGGGACTACGAGCAGTACTTC. This encodes CASSLDRGDYEQYF.

CDR3 sequence reads: CASSTQPDRNYGYTF. The CDR3 nucleotides are TGTGCCAGTAGTACCCAGCCGGACAGGAACTATGGCTACACCTTC. V usage is TRBV19 and J usage is TRBJ1-2, with 7 positions matching TRBD1. Germline V lookup: CDR1 LNHDA, CDR2 SQIVND (reference sequence). V gave up 4 bases and J gave up 2 bases; unmatched junction bases: 7. This CDR3 region has 15 residues.

This chain uses TRBV27 with TRBJ2-7; perhaps TRBD1 as D (5 bases). V gave up 4 bases and J gave up 0 bases, with 10 bases separating them. The CDR3 contains 14 residues. The germline V gene has CDR1 MNHEY and CDR2 SMNVEV (reference sequence). CDR3 DNA: TGTGCCAGCAGTTCACCAGACAGCTCCTACGAGCAGTACTTC. This gives the protein CASSSPDSSYEQYF.

This clone is a singleton in its sample. The chain carries TRBV5-8 and TRBJ2-7; D might be TRBD1 (5 bases). Germline V gene sequence: CDR1 SGHTS, CDR2 YDEGEE. The CDR3 extends over 14 amino acids. Trimming pared 2 bases from V and 2 bases from J, leaving 11 bases between. CDR3 sequence: CASSFLAGTYEQYF. The CDR3 DNA sequence: TGTGCCAGCAGCTTTTTAGCAGGGACCTACGAGCAGTACTTC.

This clone was seen once. J is TRBJ1-5 and V is TRBV27, with TRBD1 as a possible D gene (6 bases). The CDR3 runs 18 residues. V was cut by 2 bases and J by 4 bases, with 21 bases left in between. Germline V lookup: CDR1 MNHEY, CDR2 SMNVEV (reference sequence). DNA of the CDR3: TGTGCCAGCAGTTTAAACGGGGTGGGGGGGGCCGGTAATCAGCCCCAGCATTTT. Translated, it gives CASSLNGVGGAGNQPQHF.

This clone was recorded only once. This sequence joins TRBV19 and TRBJ2-1; the D call may be TRBD1 or TRBD2 (5 bases each). Germline-derived CDR1 and CDR2 are LNHDA and SQIVND (reference sequence). Trimming took off 10 bases at V and 0 bases at J, with 22 bases between the two ends. The CDR3 covers 17 residues. CDR3 in amino acids: CATSPGDLYRSYNEQFF. DNA for the CDR3: TGTGCCACCTCGCCTGGGGACCTATATCGCTCCTACAATGAGCAGTTCTTC.

This chain uses TRBV6-5 with TRBJ2-5, with 8 bases matching TRBD1. V lost 5 bases, J lost 4 bases, and 6 bases stayed unmatched. Per germline, CDR1 MNHEY and CDR2 SVGAGI. CDR3 size: 14 residues. For the CDR3, the DNA is TGTGCCAGCAGTCGACAGGGGTGGGGAGAGACCCAGTACTTC. Translation: CASSRQGWGETQYF.

The rearrangement links TRBV28 to TRBJ2-7; 7 positions agree with TRBD1. Germline loops: CDR1 MDHEN, CDR2 SYDVKM. There are 16 residues in the CDR3. The trim removed 6 bases at V and 3 bases at J, leaving 14 bases unmatched. In nucleotides, the CDR3 is TGTGCCAGCAGCCACCAAAGGGGGCGCGGGTACTACGAGCAGTACTTC. Its translation: CASSHQRGRGYYEQYF.

CDR3 sequence: CASSSGTGLSHEQFF. The CDR3 DNA reads as TGTGCCAGCAGCTCCGGGACAGGGTTAAGCCATGAGCAGTTCTTC. The chain has TRBV7-3 and TRBJ2-1; 9 nucleotides line up with TRBD1. This CDR3 has 15 residues. Germline trimming cut 4 bases from V and 8 bases from J; bases unmatched to any gene: 9. From germline, CDR1 is SGHTA and CDR2 FQGTGA.

The gene calls are TRBV7-2 and TRBJ1-1, with D perhaps TRBD1 (5 bases). Trimming left V 8 bases short and J 6 bases short, with 13 bases between. The CDR3 contains 12 residues. Germline V lookup: CDR1 SGHTA, CDR2 FQGNSA. The chain's CDR3 is CASRWEGSEAFF. The CDR3 nucleotides read TGTGCCAGCCGATGGGAGGGGTCTGAAGCTTTCTTT.

This chain connects TRBV5-6 to TRBJ2-3; the match to TRBD1 covers 7 bases. The CDR3 has 18 residues. Per the germline V gene, CDR1 is SGHDT and CDR2 is YYEEEE. Germline trimming cut 2 bases from V and 1 base from J; bases unmatched to any gene: 13. The CDR3 loop reads CASSFDRAYASGTDTQYF. CDR3 nucleotides: TGTGCCAGCAGCTTCGACAGGGCCTATGCCTCGGGCACAGATACGCAGTATTTT.

The chain links TRBV2 to TRBJ1-5, with 10 bases fitting TRBD1. J was trimmed by 4 bases and V by 3 bases; bases with no gene match: 6. CDR3 length: 16 amino acids. CDR1 is SNHLY and CDR2 is FYNNEI in the germline V gene. The CDR3 here is CASSDLEGQGNQPQHF. Written as DNA, the CDR3 is TGTGCCAGCAGTGACTTGGAGGGACAGGGGAATCAGCCCCAGCATTTT.

The chain joins TRBV21-1 to TRBJ1-1; the table's D call of TRBD1 was not tested on the DNA. TRBV21-1 is a pseudogene locus. There are 15 residues in the CDR3. CDR3 loop: CASSTGTGCFPEAFF. The CDR3, as DNA: TGTGCCAGCAGCACCGGGACAGGGTGTTTTCCTGAAGCTTTCTTT.

The V call is TRBV7-2, the J call TRBJ2-1; 16 nucleotides match TRBD2. V was pared by 6 bases and J by 5 bases, with 10 bases of the junction left unmatched. Germline V gives CDR1 SGHTA, CDR2 FQGNSA. The CDR3 has 18 amino acids. CDR3: CASSPGLAGGPKDNEQFF. The CDR3 DNA follows: TGTGCCAGCAGTCCGGGACTAGCGGGAGGGCCGAAGGACAATGAGCAGTTCTTC.

The V gene is TRBV4-3, the J gene TRBJ2-1; D ambiguous. CDR1 and CDR2 from the germline V gene are LGHNA and YSLEER. The V end lost 0 bases, the J end lost 9 bases, and 15 bases lay between the germline ends. The CDR3 has 15 amino acids. CDR3: CASSQDTTLRSEQFF. The CDR3 bases are TGCGCCAGCAGCCAAGATACCACACTTCGAAGTGAGCAGTTCTTC.

The chain has TRBV7-6 and TRBJ2-1; no clear D. This CDR3 region has 17 residues. Trimming pared 4 bases from V and 0 bases from J, leaving 16 bases between. CDR1 is SGHVS, CDR2 FNYEAQ, per germline. In DNA, the CDR3 is TGTGCCAGCAGCTCTGGCCCGGCGGCTAGCTCCTACAATGAGCAGTTCTTC. As protein: CASSSGPAASSYNEQFF.

The sample holds one count of this clone. The chain recombines TRBV4-1 with TRBJ1-5, with TRBD1 as a possible D gene (5 bases). CDR3 length equals 13 residues. Germline assignment: CDR1 MGHRA and CDR2 YSYEKL. The germline V and J ends were trimmed by 3 bases and 7 bases, with 10 bases remaining between them. DNA of the CDR3: TGCGCCAGCAGCCAGCTAGGGACCCAGCCCCAGCATTTT. It yields the protein CASSQLGTQPQHF.

V and J are TRBV4-1 and TRBJ2-7; D unresolved. CDR1 MGHRA and CDR2 YSYEKL come from the germline V gene. V lost 1 base and J 0 bases, leaving 10 bases between the germline ends. The CDR3 has 15 residues. CDR3 in DNA: TGCGCCAGCAGCCAAGTTGGGGTAGTCTCCTACGAGCAGTACTTC. Translation: CASSQVGVVSYEQYF.

This sequence joins TRBV29-1 and TRBJ2-5; 10 bases match TRBD1. In germline, CDR1 is SQVTM, CDR2 ANQGSEA. The CDR3 is 15 residues long. With 1 base clipped from V and 5 bases from J, the junction kept 7 bases outside the gene matches. The CDR3 here is CSVEAGTGARETQYF. The CDR3 region has the DNA TGCAGCGTTGAAGCCGGGACAGGGGCTAGGGAGACCCAGTACTTC.

This chain joins TRBV7-8 and TRBJ2-7; 16 nucleotides align to TRBD2. Germline V gene lookup returns CDR1 SGHVS and CDR2 FQNEAQ. CDR3 size: 18 residues. The V segment lost 6 bases and the J segment 2 bases; nucleotides outside the gene matches: 10. Here the CDR3 reads CASRQTGTSGRAAYEQYF. The CDR3 coding sequence is TGTGCCAGCAGGCAAACAGGGACTAGCGGGAGGGCCGCCTACGAGCAGTACTTC.